This T cell receptor beta chain originates from a study of blood T cell repertoires in COVID-19. With 4 bases clipped from V and 5 bases from J, the junction kept 10 bases outside the gene matches. Germline CDR1 SGHRS, CDR2 YFSETQ. The CDR3 is 17 amino acids. Sequencing was performed with immunoSEQ multiplex PCR; in TCRdb, only in-frame clones are kept and a portion is missing. The table lists roughly 180,000 clones, about 85% of them singletons. Sample: PBMCs or T cells enriched from blood (not recorded which). This clonotype was sampled from a woman in her 30s who had recovered from COVID-19. The J gene is TRBJ2-1, the V gene TRBV5-1; TRBD2 agrees at 12 bases. The CDR3 loop is CASSTPPLAGGHNEQFF. The CDR3 coding sequence is TGCGCCAGCAGCACTCCGCCACTAGCGGGGGGCCACAATGAGCAGTTCTTC.